The entry below gives a single TCR beta chain sequence along with its context. The assay was immunoSEQ multiplex PCR, and TCRdb's table has in-frame clones only and misses some. This repertoire shows some 20,000 clones, 90% to 95% found once; its top ten account for 5% to 7%. The data originate from a study of blood T cell repertoires in COVID-19. On the study more broadly: Nucleic acid was either cDNA or gDNA, and it came from T cells, B-cell-depleted T cells, or PBMCs.

The CDR3 spans 16 residues. Germline V gene lookup returns CDR1 LGHNA and CDR2 YSLEER. Trimming took 11 bases from V and 7 from J; bases not matched to a gene: 18. V and J are TRBV4-3 and TRBJ2-7, with 12 bases matching TRBD2. The sequenced sample was peripheral blood. The TCR originated in a human donor in a cohort sampled during active COVID-19. In DNA form, the CDR3 reads TGCGCCTCCTCAGAGCTAGCGGGGGGGCTATCGGGTGAGCAGTACTTC. Translating it yields CASSELAGGLSGEQYF.